The 16 T cell receptor beta chains below come from one sample, sequenced in a study of T cells expressing NK-cell markers. After re-calling the 5' RACE reads, TCRdb lists one entry per CDR3 protein, DNA absent. The data include roughly 430,000 distinct CDR3 sequences; the top ten clones carry about 7.3%. The sequenced material came from blood T cells: a sorted CD56 or NKG2C T cell subset, CD4+ or CD8+ T cells, or bulk PBMC T cells (not recorded which). These receptors all come from a woman between 18 and 70 years old in good health.

The chain recombines TRBV6-2 or TRBV6-3 with TRBJ1-6; checking the TCRdb D call of TRBD1 is not possible without DNA. In germline, CDR1 is MNHEY, CDR2 SVGEGT. The CDR3 has 16 residues. The CDR3 here is CASSPRQGVYNSPLHF.

The chain combines TRBV27 with TRBJ2-1. The CDR3 sequence is 15 residues long. CDR1 is MNHEY, CDR2 SMNVEV, per germline (reference sequence). Here the CDR3 reads CASSFDWPTYNEQFF.

The rearrangement joins TRBV28 to TRBJ2-7; no DNA is available, so the TRBD1 call from TCRdb remains unchecked. CDR1 and CDR2 (germline): MDHEN, SYDVKM. This CDR3 comprises 14 residues. The chain's CDR3 is CASSPWEPSYEQYF.

The CDR3 sequence: CASSSLRGVNSPLHF. V and J are TRBV12-3 or TRBV12-4 and TRBJ1-6; as DNA is missing, the TRBD1 call by TCRdb cannot be tested. The CDR3 spans 15 residues.

This CDR3 is CSVTDGSREQYF. The chain carries TRBV29-1 and TRBJ2-7. CDR1 and CDR2 (germline): SQVTM, ANQGSEA. This CDR3 is built from 12 residues.

The CDR3 here is CASSPRSGAREQYF. The V call is TRBV5-4, the J call TRBJ2-7; TCRdb's assignment of TRBD2 cannot be checked, as there is no DNA. Germline values: CDR1 SGHNT, CDR2 YYREEE (reference sequence). This CDR3 has 14 residues.

The J gene is TRBJ2-2, the V gene TRBV20-1; without DNA, the TCRdb call of TRBD2 cannot be checked. Germline CDR1 and CDR2: DFQATT and SNEGSKA (reference sequence). The CDR3 has 15 amino acids. The CDR3 sequence is CSASLAGSNTGELFF.

This chain links TRBV4-1 with TRBJ1-6; TCRdb's D call of TRBD1 is untestable without DNA. This CDR3 region has 14 residues. CDR1 and CDR2 from the germline V gene are MGHRA and YSYEKL. The CDR3 spells CASSQYREDSPLHF.

The genes are TRBV7-9 and TRBJ1-1; the TRBD1 assignment by TCRdb is unverifiable without DNA. Germline CDR1 reads SEHNR; CDR2 reads FQNEAQ (reference sequence). The CDR3 contains 14 residues. CDR3 loop: CASSLAEGATEAFF. The full variable domain, completed using reference TRBV7-9 and TRBJ1-1, is DTGVSQNPRHKITKRGQNVTFRCDPISEHNRLYWYRQTLGQGPEFLTYFQNEAQLEKSRLLSDRFSAERPKGSFSTLEIQRTEQGDSAMYLCASSLAEGATEAFFGQGTRLTVV.

This chain's CDR3 is CASSRRQGADEQYF. The chain employs TRBV4-2 and TRBJ2-7; the D call of TRBD1 rests on TCRdb alone, since no DNA is present to check it. Germline V gene lookup returns CDR1 LGHNA and CDR2 YNFKEQ. The CDR3 is 14 residues long.

The chain has TRBV12-3 or TRBV12-4 and TRBJ2-3; there is no DNA to check the TCRdb D call of TRBD1. The CDR3 is 14 amino acids. The CDR3 reads CASSAGQGRDTQYF.

The rearrangement uses TRBV6-1 and TRBJ2-5; TCRdb proposes TRBD1, but this gene call is untestable without DNA. This CDR3 has 15 amino acids. Germline-derived CDR1 and CDR2 are MNHNS and SASEGT. This CDR3 is CASQWYLGQGETQYF.

V and J are TRBV29-1 and TRBJ2-5; without DNA, the TCRdb call of TRBD1 cannot be checked. Germline V gives CDR1 SQVTM, CDR2 ANQGSEA. This CDR3 has 12 amino acids. The CDR3 here is CSVSTGLETQYF.

This rearrangement joins TRBV14 to TRBJ2-4; TCRdb's D call of TRBD2 is untestable without DNA. This CDR3 is built from 13 residues. Germline V CDR1 and CDR2: SGHDN, FVKESK. This CDR3 reads CASSVLGQNIQYF.

V gene TRBV12-3 or TRBV12-4 combines with J gene TRBJ1-1; TCRdb's D call of TRBD1 is untestable without DNA. The CDR3 runs to 13 residues. The CDR3 loop reads CASSTEGETEAFF.

The CDR3 spells CSARDGGWIDTQYF. V is TRBV20-1 and J is TRBJ2-3; TCRdb outputs TRBD1, but without DNA this stays unchecked. The CDR3 loop spans 14 amino acids. Germline V gives CDR1 DFQATT, CDR2 SNEGSKA (reference sequence).